This TCR beta chain derives from a study of shared clonotypes between healthy human individuals. Study overall: With ages of 18 to 49, the donors were two women and three men. Plates per donor: three CD4 naive, three CD4 memory, two CD8 naive, one CD8 memory.

Sequencing was performed with immunoSEQ multiplex PCR; in TCRdb, only in-frame clones are kept and a portion is missing. The table includes roughly 2.6 million clones, 85% to 95% detected once. The germline CDR1 and CDR2 sequences are SGHTA and FQGNSA. The CDR3 contains 17 residues. Trimming at V came to 2 bases and at J to 4 bases, leaving 10 bases not matched to a gene. The sequenced sample was naive CD4+ T cells sorted from blood. The subset denotes: CD45RA+ positively selected. V usage is TRBV7-2 and J usage is TRBJ2-3; 9 bases are a match to TRBD2. The clonotype comes from a man aged 18 to 29 in good health. CDR3 sequence (DNA): TGTGCCAGCAGCTTAAGCCCCGGGACTAGCCTTTCAGATACGCAGTATTTT. Translated, it gives CASSLSPGTSLSDTQYF.